This entry lists 15 T cell receptor beta chains sequenced from one sample in a study of blood T cell repertoires in COVID-19. Method: immunoSEQ multiplex PCR; TCRdb's copy keeps in-frame clones and lacks some. The repertoire consists of 200,000 or so clones, with 82% occurring once and the leading ten covering about 5.5%. Sequenced: peripheral blood. These receptors were taken from a woman in her 30s with acute or convalescent COVID-19.

The chain recombines TRBV9 with TRBJ1-1; possible D gene TRBD1, 6 bases. This CDR3 contains 14 residues. V was trimmed by 4 bases and J by 0 bases, leaving 10 bases between them. Per the germline V gene, CDR1 is SGDLS and CDR2 is YYNGEE. CDR3 DNA: TGTGCCAGCAGCCTTGGACAGATGAACACTGAAGCTTTCTTT. It specifies CASSLGQMNTEAFF.

The chain is built from TRBV3-1 (or the pseudogene TRBV3-2) and TRBJ2-3; D remains ambiguous. The V gene lost 6 bases and the J gene lost 8 bases, with 9 bases spanning the gap. The CDR3 length is 11 residues. Germline CDR1 reads LGHDT; CDR2 reads YNNKEL (reference sequence). The DNA for the CDR3 is TGTGCCAGCAGTTTTCCGGGTACGCAGTATTTT. It yields the protein CASSFPGTQYF.

The chain has TRBV6-2 or TRBV6-3 and TRBJ2-7; no clear D gene. Trimming removed 5 bases at V and 9 bases at J, with 11 bases between. Germline-derived CDR1 and CDR2 are MNHEY and SVGEGT. The CDR3 length is 11 residues. CDR3 residues: CASSPPPGQYF. CDR3 nucleotide sequence: TGTGCCAGCAGTCCGCCTCCGGGGCAGTACTTC.

The chain uses TRBV4-3 and TRBJ1-2; 7 bases line up with TRBD1. Germline CDR1 and CDR2: LGHNA and YSLEER. The CDR3 length is 16 residues. V was clipped by 4 bases and J by 3 bases; unmatched bases: 11. CDR3 sequence reads: CASSRSDSRGYYGYTF. CDR3 DNA: TGCGCCAGCAGCCGATCCGATTCCAGGGGGTACTATGGCTACACCTTC.

V is TRBV6-4 and J is TRBJ2-7, with 8 positions matching TRBD1. The CDR3 has 15 residues. The trim removed 4 bases at V and 0 bases at J, leaving 5 bases unmatched. Germline CDR1 is MRHNA and CDR2 is SNTAGT. CDR3 sequence (DNA): TGTGCCAGCAGTGCCCGACAGGGGAGCTCCTACGAGCAGTACTTC. It is translated as CASSARQGSSYEQYF.

This clone was counted only a few times. This chain uses TRBV19 with TRBJ1-5; D is unresolved. Trimming pared 3 bases from V and 2 bases from J, leaving 5 bases between. Germline V CDR1 and CDR2: LNHDA, SQIVND (reference sequence). The CDR3 length is 13 residues. CDR3 loop: CASSISGNQPQHF. CDR3 bases: TGTGCCAGTAGTATTTCTGGCAATCAGCCCCAGCATTTT.

The genes are TRBV18 and TRBJ1-6, with a weak D call TRBD1 (6 bases). The germline V gene encodes CDR1 KGHSH and CDR2 LQKENI. This CDR3 region has 18 residues. V lost 3 bases and J 5 bases, leaving 20 bases between the germline ends. CDR3 DNA: TGTGCCAGCTCACCCCTGTCTCCTACAGGGTTTGATAATTCACCCCTCCACTTT. Translating it yields CASSPLSPTGFDNSPLHF.

The chain joins TRBV29-1 to TRBJ2-3; TRBD1 aligns across 7 bases. Per germline, CDR1 SQVTM and CDR2 ANQGSEA. The CDR3 is made up of 15 amino acids. V shed 7 bases and J 2 bases; nucleotides not matched to a gene: 12. The CDR3 DNA reads as TGCAGCGCCAAGGACAGGTTGAGTGACACAGATACGCAGTATTTT. This codes for CSAKDRLSDTDTQYF.

This clone was picked up one time. V gene TRBV27 combines with J gene TRBJ2-1; D is possibly TRBD2 (5 bases). This CDR3 has 17 amino acids. Looked up from germline, CDR1 is MNHEY and CDR2 is SMNVEV (reference sequence). V lost 5 bases to trimming and J lost 0 bases, with 17 bases between them. This CDR3 reads CASSLHGLLSSYNEQFF. CDR3 sequence (DNA): TGTGCCAGCAGTCTCCATGGACTCTTAAGCTCCTACAATGAGCAGTTCTTC.

This clone came up once. Mismatch with germline at one junction end may stem from a read error. The V call is TRBV7-7, the J call TRBJ2-1; 14 positions match TRBD2. The CDR3 is 15 residues long. Germline V gene data show CDR1 as SSHAT and CDR2 as FNYEAQ (reference sequence). CDR3 sequence: CASSLGTSGSNEQFF. The CDR3 bases are TGTGCTAGCAGCTTAGGGACTAGCGGGAGCAATGAGCAGTTCTTC.

The V and J genes are TRBV2 and TRBJ2-5; 8 bases fit TRBD2. The CDR3 spans 12 residues. CDR1 and CDR2 from the germline V gene are SNHLY and FYNNEI. V lost 7 bases, J lost 2 bases, and 0 bases stayed unmatched. The CDR3 nucleotides read TGTGCCAGCATAGCGGGGCAAGAGACCCAGTACTTC. Translated: CASIAGQETQYF.

The V and J genes are TRBV21-1 and TRBJ1-2; the tabulated D call, TRBD1, remains unverified against the DNA. TRBV21-1 is a recognized pseudogene. CDR3 length: 18 residues. The CDR3 protein is CASSKARTVMDANYGYTF. CDR3 nucleotides: TGTGCCAGCAGCAAAGCGAGGACAGTTATGGATGCAAACTATGGCTACACCTTC.

The chain couples TRBV10-1 to TRBJ2-7; no clear D gene. V was pared by 6 bases and J by 0 bases, with 12 bases between. CDR3 length equals 14 residues. In germline, CDR1 is WNHNN, CDR2 SYGVQD (reference sequence). The CDR3 loop reads CASSKDMSSYEQYF. Here the CDR3 DNA reads TGCGCCAGCAGCAAAGACATGAGCTCCTACGAGCAGTACTTC.

The chain couples TRBV6-5 to TRBJ1-2, with 7 bases matching TRBD1. The CDR3 is 14 amino acids. The germline CDR1 and CDR2 sequences are MNHEY and SVGAGI. With V trimmed by 3 bases and J by 8 bases, 9 bases remained unmatched. CDR3 bases: TGTGCCAGCAGTTATCGGGACAGTCTTCGCGGCTACACCTTC. Its protein product is CASSYRDSLRGYTF.

The V gene is TRBV11-1, the J gene TRBJ1-1; 7 bases agree with TRBD1. The V gene's germline CDR1 is SGHAT and CDR2 FQDESV (reference sequence). The V and J ends lost 5 bases and 5 bases, in that order; junction bases with no gene match: 11. This CDR3 spans 15 amino acids. CDR3 loop: CASSGRQGRWTEAFF. CDR3 coding DNA: TGTGCCAGCAGCGGACGACAGGGTCGATGGACTGAAGCTTTCTTT.